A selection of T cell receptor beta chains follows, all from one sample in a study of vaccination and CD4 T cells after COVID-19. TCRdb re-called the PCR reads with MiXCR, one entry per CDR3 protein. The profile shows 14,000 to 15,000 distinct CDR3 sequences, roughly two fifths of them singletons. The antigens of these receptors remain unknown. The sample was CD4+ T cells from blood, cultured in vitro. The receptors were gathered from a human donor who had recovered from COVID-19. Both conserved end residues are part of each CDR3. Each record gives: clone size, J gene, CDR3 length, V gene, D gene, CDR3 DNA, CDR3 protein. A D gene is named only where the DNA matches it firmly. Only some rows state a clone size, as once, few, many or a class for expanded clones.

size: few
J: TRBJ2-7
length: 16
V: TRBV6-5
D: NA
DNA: TGTGCCAGCAGTTACTTTGGGGGGGCGGTAACCTACGAGCAGTACTTC
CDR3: CASSYFGGAVTYEQYF

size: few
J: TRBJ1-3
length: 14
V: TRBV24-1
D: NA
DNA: TGTGCCACCCCGGGGGGGGACTCTGGAAACACCATATATTTT
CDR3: CATPGGDSGNTIYF

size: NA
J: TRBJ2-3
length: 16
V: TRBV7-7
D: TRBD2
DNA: TGTGCTAGCAGCTTAACCAGCGGGGCATTCACAGATACGCAGTATTTT
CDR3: CASSLTSGAFTDTQYF

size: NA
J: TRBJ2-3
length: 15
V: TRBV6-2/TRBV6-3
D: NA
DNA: TGTGCCAGCGTAACCCTCGGGGGAACGGCAGATACGCAGTATTTT
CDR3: CASVTLGGTADTQYF

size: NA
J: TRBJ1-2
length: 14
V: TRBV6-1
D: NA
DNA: TGTGCCAGCAGTGAGCGGTCAGGGAGCGGTGGCTACACCTTC
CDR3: CASSERSGSGGYTF

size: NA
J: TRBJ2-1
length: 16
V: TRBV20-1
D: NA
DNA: TGCAGTGCGCCCCTACAAGGGGGGGGGACGGGTAATGAGCAGTTCTTC
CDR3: CSAPLQGGGTGNEQFF

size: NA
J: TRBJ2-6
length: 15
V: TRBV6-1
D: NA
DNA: TGTGCCAGCCGGGGAGGACACTCTGGGGCCAACGTCCTGACTTTC
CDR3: CASRGGHSGANVLTF

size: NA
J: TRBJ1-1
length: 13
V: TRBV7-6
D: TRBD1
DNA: TGTGCCAGCAGCTCACAGGGGAATACTGAAGCTTTCTTT
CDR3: CASSSQGNTEAFF

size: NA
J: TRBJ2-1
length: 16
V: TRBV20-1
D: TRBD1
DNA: TGCAGTGCTCGTACCGGGACAGGGGTTGGATACAATGAGCAGTTCTTC
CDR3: CSARTGTGVGYNEQFF

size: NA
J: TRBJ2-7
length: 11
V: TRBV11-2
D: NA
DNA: TGTGCCAGCACTCCCTCCTACGAGCAGTACTTC
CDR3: CASTPSYEQYF

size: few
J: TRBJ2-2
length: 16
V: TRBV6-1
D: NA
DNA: TGTGCCAGCATTTTCAATCGGATAACGGTGCCCGGGGAGCTGTTTTTT
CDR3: CASIFNRITVPGELFF

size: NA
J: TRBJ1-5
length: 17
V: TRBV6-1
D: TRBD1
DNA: TGTGCCAGCAGCCTCCTGAGGGGGCAGCTTAGCAATCAGCCCCAGCATTTT
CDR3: CASSLLRGQLSNQPQHF

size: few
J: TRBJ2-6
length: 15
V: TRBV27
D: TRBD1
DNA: TGTGCCAGCAGACAGGGGGACTCTGGGGCCAACGTCCTGACTTTC
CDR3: CASRQGDSGANVLTF

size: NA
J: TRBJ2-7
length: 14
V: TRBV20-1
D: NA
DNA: TGCAGTGCTAGGGTTTCTAAGGGTCTGAACGAGCAGTACTTC
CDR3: CSARVSKGLNEQYF

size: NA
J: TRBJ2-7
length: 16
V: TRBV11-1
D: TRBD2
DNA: TGTGCCAGCAGCGCGGGACTAGCGGGAGGTTCCTACGAGCAGTACTTC
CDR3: CASSAGLAGGSYEQYF

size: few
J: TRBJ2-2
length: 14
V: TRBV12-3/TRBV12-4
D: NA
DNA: TGTGCCAGCAGTGACTTAGGGGGCACCGGGGAGCTGTTTTTT
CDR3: CASSDLGGTGELFF

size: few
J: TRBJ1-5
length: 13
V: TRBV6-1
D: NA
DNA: TGTGCCAGCAGGAGATCCACTAATCAGCCCCAGCATTTT
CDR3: CASRRSTNQPQHF

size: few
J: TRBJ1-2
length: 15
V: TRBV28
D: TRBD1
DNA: TGTGCCAGCAGTGCACTCTCCGGGACAGCATATGGCTACACCTTC
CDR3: CASSALSGTAYGYTF

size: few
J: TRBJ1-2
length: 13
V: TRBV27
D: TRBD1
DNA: TGTGCCAGCGGGGTTTCAGGGGGGCTCGGCTACACCTTC
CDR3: CASGVSGGLGYTF

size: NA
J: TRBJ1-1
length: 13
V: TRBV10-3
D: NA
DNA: TGTGCCAGCAACGGGGCCTCGGGCACTGAAGCTTTCTTT
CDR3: CASNGASGTEAFF

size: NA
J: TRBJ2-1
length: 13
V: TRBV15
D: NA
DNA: TGTGCCACCAGCGGGATCACCTACAATGAGCAGTTCTTC
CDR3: CATSGITYNEQFF

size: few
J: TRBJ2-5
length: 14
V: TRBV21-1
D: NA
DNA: TGTGCCAGCAGCCCAAACGGGTCACAAGAGACCCAGTACTTC
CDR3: CASSPNGSQETQYF

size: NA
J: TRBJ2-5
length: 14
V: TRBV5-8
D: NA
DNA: TGTGCCAGCAGTCCTTCCTACTCGAAAGAGACCCAGTACTTC
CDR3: CASSPSYSKETQYF

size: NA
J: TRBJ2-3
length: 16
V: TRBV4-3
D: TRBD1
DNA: TGCGCCAGCAGCCAAGATAGAGGACAGGGTAAGGGTACGCAGTATTTT
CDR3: CASSQDRGQGKGTQYF

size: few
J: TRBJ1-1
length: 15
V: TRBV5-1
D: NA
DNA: TGCGCCAGCAGCTCACCGGACAGACGGAACACTGAAGCTTTCTTT
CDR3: CASSSPDRRNTEAFF

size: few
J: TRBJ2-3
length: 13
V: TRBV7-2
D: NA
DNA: TGTGCCAGCAGCTCCCACAATATCGATACGCAGTATTTT
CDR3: CASSSHNIDTQYF

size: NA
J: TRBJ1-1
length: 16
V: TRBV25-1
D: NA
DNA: TGTGCCAGCAGTGAATATGTAAGCAGGTCGTACACTGAAGCTTTCTTT
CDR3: CASSEYVSRSYTEAFF

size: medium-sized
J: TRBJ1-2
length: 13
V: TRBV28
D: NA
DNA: TGTGCCAGCATGATAACGGACAGCTATGGCTACACCTTC
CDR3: CASMITDSYGYTF

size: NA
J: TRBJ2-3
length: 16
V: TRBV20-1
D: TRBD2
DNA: TGCAGTGCTAGAGAGGTGTCTAGCGGGAGCCGATATACGCAGTATTTT
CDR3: CSAREVSSGSRYTQYF

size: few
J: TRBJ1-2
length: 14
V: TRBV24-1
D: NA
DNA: TGTGCCACCAGTGACCAACTTACAGGGTTTGGCTACACCTTC
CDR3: CATSDQLTGFGYTF

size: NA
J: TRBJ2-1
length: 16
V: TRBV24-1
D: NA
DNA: TGTGCCACCAGTGGAGGAGGCCTCTACTCCTACAATGAGCAGTTCTTC
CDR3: CATSGGGLYSYNEQFF

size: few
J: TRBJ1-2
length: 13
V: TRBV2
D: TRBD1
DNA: TGTGCCAGCATCCTAGACGACAGGGCAGGCTACACCTTC
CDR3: CASILDDRAGYTF

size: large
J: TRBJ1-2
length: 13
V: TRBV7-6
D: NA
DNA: TGTGCCAGCAGCTTTCTCCAGGGTGATGGCTACACCTTC
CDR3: CASSFLQGDGYTF

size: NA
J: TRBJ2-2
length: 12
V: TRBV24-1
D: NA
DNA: TGTGCCACCAGTGGGTACTCCGGGGAGCTGTTTTTT
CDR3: CATSGYSGELFF

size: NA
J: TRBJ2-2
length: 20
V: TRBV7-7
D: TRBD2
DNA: TGTGCCAGCAGCTCGCGGACCCGACTAGCGGGAGAAGCGAACACCGGGGAGCTGTTTTTT
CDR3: CASSSRTRLAGEANTGELFF

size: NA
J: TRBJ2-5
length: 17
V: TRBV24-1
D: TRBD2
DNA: TGTGCCACCAGTGACCCGGGACTAGCGGGAGGATGGGAGACCCAGTACTTC
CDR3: CATSDPGLAGGWETQYF

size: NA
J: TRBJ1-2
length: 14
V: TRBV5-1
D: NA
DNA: TGCGCCAGCAGCTTGGAGGGGGAGCCCTATGGCTACACCTTC
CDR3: CASSLEGEPYGYTF

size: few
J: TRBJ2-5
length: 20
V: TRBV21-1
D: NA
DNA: TGTGCCAGCATCCCTACAGGGGGCGTTAATTTGAGCGGGAGGAAAGAGACCCAGTACTTC
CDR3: CASIPTGGVNLSGRKETQYF

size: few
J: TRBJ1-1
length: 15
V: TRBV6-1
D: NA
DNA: TGTGCCAGCAGCGATACCGGGACCCAGAACACTGAAGCTTTCTTT
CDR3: CASSDTGTQNTEAFF

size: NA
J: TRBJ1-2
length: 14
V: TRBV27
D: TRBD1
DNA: TGTGCCAGCAGTTCACTGACAGGGGACTATGGCTACACCTTC
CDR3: CASSSLTGDYGYTF

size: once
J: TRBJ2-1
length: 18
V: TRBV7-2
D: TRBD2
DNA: TGTGCCAGCAGCCCCCAGGGAGTGCTGCGGGGGGCCAACAATGAGCAGTTCTTC
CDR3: CASSPQGVLRGANNEQFF

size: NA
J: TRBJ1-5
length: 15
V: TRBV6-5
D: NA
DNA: TGTGCCAGCAGTTACTCGAAACGGGGTAATCAGCCCCAGCATTTT
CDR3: CASSYSKRGNQPQHF

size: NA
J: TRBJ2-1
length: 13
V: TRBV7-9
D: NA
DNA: TGCGCCAGCAGCTTGGGTACCTCCAATGAGCAGTTCTTC
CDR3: CASSLGTSNEQFF

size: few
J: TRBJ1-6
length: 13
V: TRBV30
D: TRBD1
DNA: TGTGCCTGGAGTTTAGGGGGCTATTCACCCCTCCACTTT
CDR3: CAWSLGGYSPLHF

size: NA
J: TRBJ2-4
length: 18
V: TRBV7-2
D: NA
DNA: TGTGCCAGCAGCTTATACGTGCTGCCGGGGATGGCCAAAAACATTCAGTACTTC
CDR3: CASSLYVLPGMAKNIQYF

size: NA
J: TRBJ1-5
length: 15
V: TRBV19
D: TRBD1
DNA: TGTGCCAGTAGTATGGAACAGGGGACCCGACAGCCCCAGCATTTT
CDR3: CASSMEQGTRQPQHF

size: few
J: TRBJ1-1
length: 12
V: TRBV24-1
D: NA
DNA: TGTGCCACCAGTGAGCCCGGGACTGGGGCTTTCTTT
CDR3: CATSEPGTGAFF

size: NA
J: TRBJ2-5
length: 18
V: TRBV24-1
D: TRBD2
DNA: TGTGCCACCAGTGAGTCGGGACTAGCGGGCGGATTCTCGGGGACCCAGTACTTC
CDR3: CATSESGLAGGFSGTQYF

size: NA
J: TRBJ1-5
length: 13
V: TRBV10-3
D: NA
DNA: TGTGCCATCAGTGGGGGGGGTTATCAGCCCCAGCATTTT
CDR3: CAISGGGYQPQHF

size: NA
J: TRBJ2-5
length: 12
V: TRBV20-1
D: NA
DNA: TGCAGTGCTAGTCCCCCCGAAGAGACCCAGTACTTC
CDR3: CSASPPEETQYF

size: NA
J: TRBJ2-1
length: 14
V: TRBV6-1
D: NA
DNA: TGTGCCAGCAGAACCCCGGGACCCCAAAGGGAGCAGTTCTTC
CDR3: CASRTPGPQREQFF

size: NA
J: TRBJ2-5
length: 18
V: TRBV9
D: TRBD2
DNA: TGTGCCAGCAGCCCACGACTAGCGGGAGTCAGAATGGCGGAGACCCAGTACTTC
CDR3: CASSPRLAGVRMAETQYF